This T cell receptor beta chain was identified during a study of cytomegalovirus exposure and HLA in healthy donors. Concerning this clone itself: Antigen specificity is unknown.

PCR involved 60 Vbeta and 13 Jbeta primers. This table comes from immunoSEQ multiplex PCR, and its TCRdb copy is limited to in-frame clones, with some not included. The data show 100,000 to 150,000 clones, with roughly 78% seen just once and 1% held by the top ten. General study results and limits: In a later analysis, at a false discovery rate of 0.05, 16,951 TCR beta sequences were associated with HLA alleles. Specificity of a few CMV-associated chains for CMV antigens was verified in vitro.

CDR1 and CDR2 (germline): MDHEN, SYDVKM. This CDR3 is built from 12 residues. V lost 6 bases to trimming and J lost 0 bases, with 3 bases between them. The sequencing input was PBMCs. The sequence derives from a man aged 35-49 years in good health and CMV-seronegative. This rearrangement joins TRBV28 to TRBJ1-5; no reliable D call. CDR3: CASRASNQPQHF. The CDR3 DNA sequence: TGTGCCAGCAGGGCTAGCAATCAGCCCCAGCATTTT. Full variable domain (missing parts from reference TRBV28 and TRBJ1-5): DVKVTQSSRYLVKRTGEKVFLECVQDMDHENMFWYRQDPGLGLRLIYFSYDVKMKEKGDIPEGYSVSREKKERFSLILESASTNQTSMYLCASRASNQPQHFGDGTRLSIL.